This note documents a single T cell receptor beta chain sequence. TCRdb's copy holds only in-frame clones and misses some; the assay was immunoSEQ multiplex PCR. The table has about 88,000 clones, 85% seen once. Germline CDR1 and CDR2: SGHRS and YFSETQ. J lost 0 bases, V lost 6 bases, and 7 bases had no gene match. This CDR3 comprises 15 residues. This specimen comes from a study of blood T cell repertoires in COVID-19. At the level of the study: Researchers got acute and convalescent COVID-19 samples from the United States, Italy and Spain. PBMCs, B-cell-depleted T cells, or T cells provided the cDNA or gDNA that made up the material.

This chain links TRBV5-1 with TRBJ1-1; 8 nucleotides match TRBD1. Sequenced material: peripheral blood. This TCR came from a woman in her 70s with acute or convalescent COVID-19. CDR3 in amino acids: CASTLQGEVNTEAFF. The CDR3 DNA follows: TGCGCCAGCACCCTACAGGGGGAGGTGAACACTGAAGCTTTCTTT.